A single sample gave rise to the 25 T cell receptor beta chains below, sequenced in a study of patients and donors after allogeneic stem cell transplantation. Each CDR3 protein gets one entry after TCRdb re-called the RT-PCR reads with MiXCR. This sample has 400,000 to 500,000 distinct CDR3 sequences; roughly 17% occur once, and the top ten carry less than 8%. The sample consisted of blood, either unsorted or a sorted T cell fraction (not recorded which). These receptors all stem from a human donor who was either an allogeneic HSCT recipient or a stem cell or donor lymphocyte infusion donor (not recorded which). It is not recorded whose cells these are; they may come from a transplant donor.

This clonotype was counted only a few times. V and J are TRBV12-3 or TRBV12-4 and TRBJ2-3; perhaps D is TRBD1 or TRBD2 (6 bases each). The V end was cut by 2 bases, the J end by 3 bases, with 9 bases between. This CDR3 is built from 14 residues. Written as DNA, the CDR3 is TGTGCCAGCAGTTTACGGGGGACAACAGATACGCAGTATTTT. Its protein product is CASSLRGTTDTQYF.

This chain links TRBV1 with TRBJ1-2; the D call in the table, TRBD1, was not verified against the DNA. TRBV1 is termed a pseudogene. The CDR3 has 16 residues. This CDR3 is CTSSQVPRGVYYGYTF. The CDR3 nucleotides read TGCACCAGCAGCCAAGTCCCCAGGGGCGTCTACTATGGCTACACCTTC.

This clonotype was seen only a few times. The chain recombines TRBV6-1 with TRBJ2-7; 16 bases fit TRBD2. CDR1 MNHNS and CDR2 SASEGT come from the germline V gene. V was clipped by 3 bases and J by 4 bases; unmatched bases: 6. The CDR3 is 17 residues long. CDR3 region: CASSDRGLAGGRYEQYF. The CDR3 nucleotides read TGTGCCAGCAGTGACCGGGGACTAGCGGGGGGGCGGTACGAGCAGTACTTC.

This chain joins TRBV12-3 or TRBV12-4 and TRBJ1-4, with a weak D call TRBD1 (5 bases). CDR3 length equals 18 residues. Trimming left V 1 base short and J 8 bases short, with 23 bases between. Written as DNA, the CDR3 is TGTGCCAGCAGTTTAGACGGGGCTCGACAACTCGGGGGGGAAAAACTGTTTTTT. This gives the protein CASSLDGARQLGGEKLFF.

This clonotype turned up a few times. J is TRBJ2-3 and V is TRBV2; TRBD2 aligns across 11 bases. This CDR3 region has 17 residues. V lost 4 bases to trimming and J lost 1 base; unmatched junction nucleotides: 7. CDR1 is SNHLY and CDR2 is FYNNEI in the germline V gene. The CDR3 sequence: CASSVSLTSGGTDTQYF. The CDR3 DNA sequence: TGTGCCAGCAGTGTAAGTCTGACTAGCGGGGGCACAGATACGCAGTATTTT.

This clonotype has just a few counts. The V call is TRBV10-3, the J call TRBJ2-7; the D is unclear. Between the trimmed V and J ends, which lost 2 bases and 5 bases, there was a span of 4 bases. Germline CDR1 and CDR2: ENHRY and SYGVKD. This CDR3 has 11 residues. The CDR3: CAISELHEQYF. Here the CDR3 DNA reads TGTGCCATCAGTGAGCTTCACGAGCAGTACTTC.

The V call is TRBV5-1, the J call TRBJ2-5; 12 positions agree with TRBD1. In germline, CDR1 is SGHRS, CDR2 YFSETQ. The ends lost 3 bases at V and 4 bases at J; junction bases unmatched: 7. CDR3 length: 16 residues. DNA for the CDR3: TGCGCCAGCAGCTCAGGGACAGGGGGCTTCGTAGAGACCCAGTACTTC. This sequence encodes CASSSGTGGFVETQYF.

CDR3 sequence: CASSAPGTGRVQQFF. As DNA, the CDR3 is TGTGCCAGCAGTGCTCCAGGGACAGGGCGGGTTCAGCAGTTCTTC. The gene calls are TRBV6-2 or TRBV6-3 and TRBJ2-1, with 9 bases aligning to TRBD1. Losses at the gene ends were 5 bases for V and 11 bases for J; bases not matched to a gene: 13. The CDR3 is 15 amino acids. Germline CDR1 and CDR2: MNHEY and SVGEGT.

V gene TRBV18 combines with J gene TRBJ1-6; a possible D gene is TRBD1 (6 bases). The CDR3 is made up of 15 amino acids. Germline-derived CDR1 and CDR2 are KGHSH and LQKENI. Between the trimmed V and J ends, which lost 3 bases and 10 bases, there was a span of 16 bases. CDR3 nucleotides: TGTGCCAGCTCACCGGGGGGGGCAGGGGACTCACCCCTCCACTTT. Translated, it gives CASSPGGAGDSPLHF. The full variable domain, in which reference TRBV18 and TRBJ1-6 provide the parts outside the CDR3, is NAGVMQNPRHLVRRRGQEARLRCSPMKGHSHVYWYRQLPEEGLKFMVYLQKENIIDESGMPKERFSAEFPKEGPSILRIQQVVRGDSAAYFCASSPGGAGDSPLHFGNGTRLTVT.

This clonotype was observed a handful of times. The CDR3 DNA follows: TGTGCCTGGAGAGGGCAGGGACTCTCCTACGAGCAGTACTTC. Its protein product is CAWRGQGLSYEQYF. The chain couples TRBV30 to TRBJ2-7; maybe TRBD2 (6 bases). Looked up from germline, CDR1 is GTSNPN and CDR2 is SVGIG (reference sequence). The CDR3 consists of 14 residues. Trimming pared 3 bases from V and 0 bases from J, leaving 12 bases between.

J is TRBJ2-7 and V is TRBV5-5; D remains unclear. This CDR3 spans 15 amino acids. Per the germline V gene, CDR1 is SGHKS and CDR2 is YYEKEE (reference sequence). Trimming removed 4 bases from V and 4 bases from J, with 18 bases in between. The CDR3 DNA follows: TGTGCCAGCAGCCCGGCGGTGAGGAACAAATACGAGCAGTACTTC. It is translated as CASSPAVRNKYEQYF.

This clonotype was recorded at least ten times. The chain is built from TRBV20-1 and TRBJ2-3, with a possible D match to TRBD2 (5 bases). V was pared by 6 bases and J by 2 bases, with 18 bases between. CDR1 and CDR2 (germline): DFQATT, SNEGSKA (reference sequence). CDR3 length: 15 residues. The DNA of the CDR3 is TGCAGTGCAGCCGGGAATTCAGGCTCCACAGATACGCAGTATTTT. Translated, it gives CSAAGNSGSTDTQYF.

This clonotype has at least ten counts. The rearrangement links TRBV28 to TRBJ1-6; D gene unclear. CDR3 size: 16 residues. Germline CDR1 is MDHEN and CDR2 is SYDVKM. Trimming took off 5 bases at V and 0 bases at J, with 11 bases between the two ends. CDR3 residues: CASSGDVGSYNSPLHF. The CDR3 DNA reads as TGTGCCAGCAGTGGGGATGTGGGCTCCTATAATTCACCCCTCCACTTT.

This chain uses TRBV3-1 with TRBJ1-6; no clear D gene. V shed 0 bases and J shed 6 bases, with 15 bases lying between them. CDR3 length: 17 amino acids. Germline values: CDR1 LGHDT, CDR2 YNNKEL (reference sequence). CDR3 in DNA: TGTGCCAGCAGCCAAGAGGTGAGGGCAGGCCGTAATTCACCCCTCCACTTT. This translates into CASSQEVRAGRNSPLHF.

This chain joins TRBV28 and TRBJ1-6; D unresolved. V was pared by 2 bases and J by 7 bases, with 18 bases between. Per germline, CDR1 MDHEN and CDR2 SYDVKM. The CDR3 runs to 17 residues. This chain's CDR3 is CASSLTPPGIRNSPLHF. The CDR3 bases are TGTGCCAGCAGTTTAACCCCACCGGGGATCCGGAATTCACCCCTCCACTTT.

This clonotype was seen ten or more times. The chain couples TRBV18 to TRBJ1-4; D uncertain. Trimming removed 6 bases from V and 7 bases from J, with 6 bases in between. Germline CDR1 and CDR2: KGHSH and LQKENI. This CDR3 has 11 residues. CDR3 sequence: CASSRAEKLFF. CDR3 DNA: TGTGCCAGCTCGAGGGCTGAAAAACTGTTTTTT. The full variable domain, its missing parts supplied by reference TRBV18 and TRBJ1-4, is NAGVMQNPRHLVRRRGQEARLRCSPMKGHSHVYWYRQLPEEGLKFMVYLQKENIIDESGMPKERFSAEFPKEGPSILRIQQVVRGDSAAYFCASSRAEKLFFGSGTQLSVL.

This clonotype was seen more than once but under ten times. V and J are TRBV25-1 and TRBJ2-5; D remains ambiguous. The germline V and J ends were trimmed by 1 base and 1 base, with 10 bases remaining between them. Per germline, CDR1 MGHDK and CDR2 SYGVNS. The length of the CDR3 is 15 residues. The CDR3 is CASSELGTVQETQYF. CDR3 sequence (DNA): TGTGCCAGCAGTGAATTGGGAACAGTCCAAGAGACCCAGTACTTC.

The chain is built from TRBV7-8 and TRBJ1-2, with 7 positions matching TRBD1. The CDR3 extends over 15 amino acids. Germline V gene sequence: CDR1 SGHVS, CDR2 FQNEAQ. Trimming took 5 bases from V and 4 from J; bases not matched to a gene: 10. The CDR3 DNA reads as TGTGCCAGCAGCGCCTCCAGGGACAGAATCTATGGCTACACCTTC. As protein: CASSASRDRIYGYTF.

The V gene is TRBV5-5, the J gene TRBJ1-3; TRBD1 matches at 8 bases. Trimming removed 5 bases from V and 0 bases from J; junction bases left unmatched: 7. This CDR3 is 16 amino acids long. Germline CDR1 reads SGHKS; CDR2 reads YYEKEE (reference sequence). The CDR3: CASSPGTGTSGNTIYF. CDR3 DNA sequence: TGTGCCAGCAGTCCCGGGACAGGTACCTCTGGAAACACCATATATTTT. Filled out from reference TRBV5-5 and TRBJ1-3, the complete variable domain reads DAGVTQSPTHLIKTRGQQVTLRCSPISGHKSVSWYQQVLGQGPQFIFQYYEKEERGRGNFPDRFSARQFPNYSSELNVNALLLGDSALYLCASSPGTGTSGNTIYFGEGSWLTVV.

This clonotype occurred many times. The rearrangement uses TRBV5-1 and TRBJ2-7; perhaps TRBD2 as D (6 bases). Germline CDR1 SGHRS, CDR2 YFSETQ. The CDR3 has 14 residues. Trimming took off 4 bases at V and 3 bases at J, with 14 bases between the two ends. The CDR3 coding sequence is TGCGCCAGCAGCACCGGGACTGGCCTCTACGAGCAGTACTTC. Translation: CASSTGTGLYEQYF.

The chain uses TRBV15 and TRBJ1-2; D unclear. Trimming shortened V by 0 bases and J by 8 bases, and 13 bases separated the two germline ends. Germline V gene sequence: CDR1 LNHNV, CDR2 YYDKDF (reference sequence). This CDR3 is 14 amino acids long. Written as DNA, the CDR3 is TGTGCCACCAGCAGAGATCGGGCAGAGGACGGCTACACCTTC. Residues: CATSRDRAEDGYTF.

This clonotype occurred a few times. The chain carries TRBV5-1 and TRBJ2-6; TRBD2 is a possible D gene (5 bases). CDR3 size: 13 residues. CDR1 and CDR2 from the germline V gene are SGHRS and YFSETQ. Trimming removed 4 bases from V and 9 bases from J, with 11 bases in between. In DNA form, the CDR3 reads TGCGCCAGCAGCCCCCCAGGAGGCAACGTCCTGACTTTC. Protein: CASSPPGGNVLTF.

This clonotype was counted only a few times. The V gene is TRBV4-3, the J gene TRBJ2-2, with D possibly matching TRBD2 (5 bases). Germline values: CDR1 LGHNA, CDR2 YSLEER. V was shortened by 3 bases and J by 4 bases, with 12 bases between the two germline ends. The CDR3 totals 15 residues. The CDR3 loop is CASSQVLDFTGELFF. DNA for the CDR3: TGCGCCAGCAGCCAGGTACTAGACTTCACCGGGGAGCTGTTTTTT.

The chain links TRBV5-1 to TRBJ2-7; 11 bases agree with TRBD2. Per germline, CDR1 SGHRS and CDR2 YFSETQ. The CDR3 spans 15 residues. V was clipped by 4 bases and J by 12 bases; unmatched bases: 15. The CDR3 DNA reads as TGCGCCAGCAGCATTACTAGCGGGAGTCCCCATCTTTGGTACTTC. Protein product: CASSITSGSPHLWYF.

The chain recombines TRBV29-1 with TRBJ1-1; D is undetermined. Deletions cut 5 bases from V and 2 bases from J, with 3 bases between. Looked up from germline, CDR1 is SQVTM and CDR2 is ANQGSEA. The CDR3 runs to 10 residues. The CDR3 sequence is CSVTNTEAFF. CDR3 sequence (DNA): TGCAGCGTTACTAACACTGAAGCTTTCTTT.